This T cell receptor (beta chain) was sequenced for a study of T cell responses to AZD1222 COVID-19 vaccine. Only in-frame clones appear in the TCRdb table, and some are missing; sequencing was by immunoSEQ multiplex PCR. Among 150,000 to 180,000 clones listed, more than 75% were seen once. This CDR3 has 15 amino acids. Germline V CDR1 and CDR2: MNHEY, SMNVEV (reference sequence). V was clipped by 3 bases and J by 10 bases; unmatched bases: 7. The source material was peripheral blood, sampled on day 0 of AZD1222 vaccination. This clonotype was sampled from an adult in good health. This chain joins TRBV27 and TRBJ1-6; 9 bases map to TRBD1. The CDR3 region has the DNA TGTGCCAGCAGTTTGCCGGGACAGGGAGAATCACCCCTCCACTTT. Protein product: CASSLPGQGESPLHF.